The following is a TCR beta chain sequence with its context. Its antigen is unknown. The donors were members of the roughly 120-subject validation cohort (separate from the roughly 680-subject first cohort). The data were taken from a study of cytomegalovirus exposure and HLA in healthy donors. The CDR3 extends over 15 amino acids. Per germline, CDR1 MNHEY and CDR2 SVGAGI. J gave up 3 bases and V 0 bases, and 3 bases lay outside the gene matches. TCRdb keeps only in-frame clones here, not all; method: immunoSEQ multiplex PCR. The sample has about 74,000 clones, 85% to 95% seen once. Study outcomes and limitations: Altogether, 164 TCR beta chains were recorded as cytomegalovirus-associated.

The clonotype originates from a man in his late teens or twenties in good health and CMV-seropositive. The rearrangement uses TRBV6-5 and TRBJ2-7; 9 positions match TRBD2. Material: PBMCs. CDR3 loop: CASSYSAGGFYEQYF. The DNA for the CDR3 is TGTGCCAGCAGTTACTCTGCGGGAGGGTTCTACGAGCAGTACTTC.